The 16 T cell receptor beta chains presented below share a single source sample, sequenced in a study of beta chain features in type 1 diabetes. The study's findings and limits: People with Type 1 diabetes carried modestly yet significantly shorter TCRB CDR3s in all four CD4+ subsets.

Expressed TCRB transcripts were sequenced because the isolated RNA had all been reverse transcribed beforehand. Produced via immunoSEQ multiplex PCR; TCRdb's table is partial and in-frame only. The sample holds 150,000 to 200,000 clones; 8% to 8.5% are singletons and the top ten take approximately 0.54%. The antigens for these receptors are not known. Sequencing used central memory CD4+ T cells from blood. All receptors derive from a woman aged 18-35 years with type 1 diabetes.

The V gene is TRBV18, the J gene TRBJ2-3; 7 bases line up with TRBD1. Per germline, CDR1 KGHSH and CDR2 LQKENI. The CDR3 is made up of 13 amino acids. V was clipped by 3 bases and J by 6 bases; unmatched bases: 3. This CDR3 reads CASSPTGTDTQYF. CDR3 sequence (DNA): TGTGCCAGCTCACCGACAGGGACGGATACGCAGTATTTT.

This clone was counted a few times. The chain has TRBV6-6 and TRBJ2-7, with TRBD2 as a possible D gene (5 bases). Germline CDR1 is MNHNY and CDR2 is SVGAGI (reference sequence). CDR3 size: 13 residues. Trimming left V 4 bases short and J 6 bases short, with 13 bases between. The CDR3 is CASSSPDSREQYF. DNA for the CDR3: TGTGCCAGCAGTTCCCCGGACTCCCGCGAGCAGTACTTC.

V and J are TRBV7-2 and TRBJ1-2, with D unclear. The CDR3 is 15 amino acids. Trimming shortened V by 2 bases and J by 3 bases, and 13 bases separated the two germline ends. Per the germline V gene, CDR1 is SGHTA and CDR2 is FQGNSA. Here the CDR3 reads CASSLSGGPHYGYTF. The CDR3 DNA reads as TGTGCCAGCAGCTTATCTGGAGGGCCCCACTATGGCTACACCTTC.

This clone appeared a few times. The CDR3: CASSSDRTGELFF. The CDR3 DNA follows: TGTGCCAGCAGCTCGGACAGGACCGGGGAGCTGTTTTTT. The J gene is TRBJ2-2, the V gene TRBV7-2; 7 nucleotides match TRBD1. The V gene end was trimmed by 4 bases and the J gene end by 5 bases; junction bases not matched to a gene: 1. This CDR3 spans 13 amino acids. Germline V gene sequence: CDR1 SGHTA, CDR2 FQGNSA. Based on the CDR3 plus reference TRBV7-2 and TRBJ2-2, the full variable domain is GAGVSQSPSNKVTEKGKDVELRCDPISGHTALYWYRQSLGQGLEFLIYFQGNSAPDKSGLPSDRFSAERTGGSVSTLTIQRTQQEDSAVYLCASSSDRTGELFFGEGSRLTVL.

This clone was found a few times. V usage is TRBV25-1 and J usage is TRBJ1-4; D gene uncertain. V dropped 4 bases and J dropped 7 bases, with 16 bases sitting between them. Germline V gene sequence: CDR1 MGHDK, CDR2 SYGVNS. CDR3 length: 15 amino acids. This CDR3 reads CASSVGPGGSEKLFF. DNA for the CDR3: TGTGCCAGCAGTGTCGGGCCCGGAGGGAGTGAAAAACTGTTTTTT.

The J gene is TRBJ1-2, the V gene TRBV5-1, with a weak D call TRBD1 (6 bases). Germline CDR1 and CDR2: SGHRS and YFSETQ. V was shortened by 1 base and J by 5 bases, with 12 bases between the two germline ends. The CDR3 consists of 14 residues. CDR3 residues: CASSLSGHTYGYTF. DNA for the CDR3: TGCGCCAGCAGCTTGTCGGGACACACATATGGCTACACCTTC.

This clone was picked up a small number of times. The rearrangement uses TRBV28 and TRBJ1-1, with D perhaps matching TRBD1 (5 bases). The CDR3 is 12 residues long. Germline V lookup: CDR1 MDHEN, CDR2 SYDVKM. The V gene lost 7 bases and the J gene lost 4 bases, with 10 bases spanning the gap. The DNA of the CDR3 is TGTGCCAGCACCGACGGGGGCACTGAAGCTTTCTTT. Translated: CASTDGGTEAFF.

This clone was counted a few times. The genes are TRBV5-1 and TRBJ2-1, with a possible D match to TRBD1 (8 bases). Deletions cut 1 base from V and 8 bases from J, with 13 bases between. The CDR3 consists of 14 residues. Germline lookup yields CDR1 SGHRS and CDR2 YFSETQ. CDR3 in amino acids: CASSLTGGGYEQFF. For the CDR3, the DNA is TGCGCCAGCAGCTTGACAGGGGGAGGGTATGAGCAGTTCTTC.

The genes are TRBV6-1 and TRBJ2-7, with 16 bases lining up with TRBD2. After removal of 8 bases from V and 7 bases from J, the junction contained 5 bases not matched to a gene. This CDR3 has 14 residues. Germline assignment: CDR1 MNHNS and CDR2 SASEGT. The CDR3 here is CASGPGLAGGEQYF. The CDR3, as DNA: TGTGCCAGCGGGCCGGGACTAGCGGGAGGGGAGCAGTACTTC.

This rearrangement joins TRBV5-1 to TRBJ2-3; D not resolved. V shed 2 bases and J shed 6 bases, with 10 bases lying between them. The CDR3 covers 13 residues. Germline V gives CDR1 SGHRS, CDR2 YFSETQ. The CDR3 loop is CASSFTRSDTQYF. CDR3 bases: TGCGCCAGCAGCTTTACCAGGTCGGATACGCAGTATTTT. The variable domain in full, completed from reference TRBV5-1 and TRBJ2-3, reads KAGVTQTPRYLIKTRGQQVTLSCSPISGHRSVSWYQQTPGQGLQFLFEYFSETQRNKGNFPGRFSGRQFSNSRSEMNVSTLELGDSALYLCASSFTRSDTQYFGPGTRLTVL.

Points on this clone: Being one base from a much bigger clone, this may be a read error. The genes are TRBV11-3 and TRBJ2-5, with 7 bases aligning to TRBD2. Germline lookup yields CDR1 SGHNT and CDR2 YENEEA. V lost 3 bases and J lost 4; bases outside the gene matches: 2. The CDR3 runs 13 residues. The CDR3 DNA reads TGTGCCAGCAGCTTGTCGGGGGGAGAGACCCAGTACTTC. Translated: CASSLSGGETQYF.

The V gene is TRBV7-2, the J gene TRBJ1-1; D possibly corresponds to TRBD1 (6 bases). V lost 1 base, J lost 7 bases, and 10 bases lay in between. This CDR3 is built from 13 residues. Germline V gene lookup returns CDR1 SGHTA and CDR2 FQGNSA. CDR3 residues: CASSLVLQGEAFF. CDR3 sequence (DNA): TGTGCCAGCAGCTTAGTGTTACAGGGTGAAGCTTTCTTT.

V usage is TRBV5-6 and J usage is TRBJ2-7; 8 positions agree with TRBD1. The CDR3 covers 15 residues. With 0 bases clipped from V and 0 bases from J, the junction kept 2 bases outside the gene matches. Germline CDR1 reads SGHDT; CDR2 reads YYEEEE. This CDR3 reads CASSLGQGASYEQYF. CDR3 in DNA: TGTGCCAGCAGCTTGGGCCAGGGGGCCTCCTACGAGCAGTACTTC.

A few counts support this clone. The gene calls are TRBV19 and TRBJ2-2; the match to TRBD1 covers 7 bases. The J segment lost 3 bases and the V segment lost 5 bases, leaving 9 bases of the junction unmatched. Germline-derived CDR1 and CDR2 are LNHDA and SQIVND (reference sequence). The CDR3 sequence is 16 residues long. CDR3 residues: CASSPPGQLDTGELFF. The CDR3 DNA sequence: TGTGCCAGTAGTCCACCGGGACAGCTTGACACCGGGGAGCTGTTTTTT.

In nucleotides, the CDR3 is TGTGCCAGCAACACACAGGGGGGCACTGAAGCTTTCTTT. Its protein product is CASNTQGGTEAFF. The gene calls are TRBV11-2 and TRBJ1-1; 8 bases are shared with TRBD1. The CDR3 length is 13 residues. CDR1 SGHAT and CDR2 FQNNGV come from the germline V gene. V trimming: 7 bases; J trimming: 4 bases; junction bases outside the gene matches: 5. Together with reference TRBV11-2 and TRBJ1-1, the CDR3 gives the full variable domain: EAGVAQSPRYKIIEKRQSVAFWCNPISGHATLYWYQQILGQGPKLLIQFQNNGVVDDSQLPKDRFSAERLKGVDSTLKIQPAKLEDSAVYLCASNTQGGTEAFFGQGTRLTVV.

V and J are TRBV2 and TRBJ2-6; maybe TRBD1 (5 bases). The CDR3 consists of 16 residues. The ends were cut back, 8 bases at V and 0 bases at J, with 14 bases in the middle. Germline V CDR1 and CDR2: SNHLY, FYNNEI. The CDR3 reads CASQTVTFSGANVLTF. As DNA, the CDR3 is TGTGCCAGCCAGACAGTTACCTTCTCTGGGGCCAACGTCCTGACTTTC.